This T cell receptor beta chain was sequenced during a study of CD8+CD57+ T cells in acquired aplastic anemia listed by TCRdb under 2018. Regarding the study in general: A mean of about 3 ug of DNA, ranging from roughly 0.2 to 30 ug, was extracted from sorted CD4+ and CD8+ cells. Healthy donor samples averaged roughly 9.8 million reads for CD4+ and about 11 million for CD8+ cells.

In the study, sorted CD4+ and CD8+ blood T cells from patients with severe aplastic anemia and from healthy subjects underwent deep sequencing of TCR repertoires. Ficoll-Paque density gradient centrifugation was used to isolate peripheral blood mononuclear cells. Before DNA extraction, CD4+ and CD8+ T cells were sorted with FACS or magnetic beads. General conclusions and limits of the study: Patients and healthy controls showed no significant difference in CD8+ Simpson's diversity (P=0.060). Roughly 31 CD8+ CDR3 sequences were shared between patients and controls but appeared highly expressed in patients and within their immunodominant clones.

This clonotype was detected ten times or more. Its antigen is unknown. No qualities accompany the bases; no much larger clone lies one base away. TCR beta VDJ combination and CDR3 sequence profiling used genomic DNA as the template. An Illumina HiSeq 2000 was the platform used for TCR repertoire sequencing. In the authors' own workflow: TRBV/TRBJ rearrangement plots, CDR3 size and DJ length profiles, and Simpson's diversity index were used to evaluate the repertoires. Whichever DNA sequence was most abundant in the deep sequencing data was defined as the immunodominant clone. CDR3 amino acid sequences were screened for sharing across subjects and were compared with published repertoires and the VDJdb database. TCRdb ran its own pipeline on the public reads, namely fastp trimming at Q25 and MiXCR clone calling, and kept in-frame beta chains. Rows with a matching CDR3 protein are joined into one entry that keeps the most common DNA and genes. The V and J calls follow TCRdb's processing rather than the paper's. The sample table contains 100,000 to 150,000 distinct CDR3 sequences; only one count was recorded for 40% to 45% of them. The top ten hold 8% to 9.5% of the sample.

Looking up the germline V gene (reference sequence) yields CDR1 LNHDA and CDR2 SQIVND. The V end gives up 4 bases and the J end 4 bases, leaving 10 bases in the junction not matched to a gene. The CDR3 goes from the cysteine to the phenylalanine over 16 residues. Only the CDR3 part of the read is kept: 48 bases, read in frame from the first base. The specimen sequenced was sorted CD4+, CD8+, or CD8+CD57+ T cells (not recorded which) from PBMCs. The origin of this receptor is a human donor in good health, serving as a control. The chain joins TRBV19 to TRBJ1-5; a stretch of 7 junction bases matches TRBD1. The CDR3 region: CASSTNRDRGNQPQHF. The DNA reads TGTGCCAGTAGTACAAACCGGGACAGAGGGAATCAGCCCCAGCATTTT.